Below, 17 T cell receptor beta chains from the same sample are listed, as sequenced in a study of shared clonotypes between healthy human individuals. The method was immunoSEQ multiplex PCR; TCRdb's version includes in-frame clones alone and lacks a portion of them. The sample includes 2 million to 3 million clones, approximately 94% of them seen just once. Specimen: naive CD4+ T cells sorted from blood. Documented subset: CD45RA+ positively selected. The receptors originated from a man aged 18 to 35 in good health.

This clone is a singleton in its sample. V is TRBV19 and J is TRBJ2-3, with 11 bases fitting TRBD1. J gave up 5 bases and V 4 bases, and 8 bases lay outside the gene matches. In germline, CDR1 is LNHDA, CDR2 SQIVND (reference sequence). The CDR3 runs to 16 residues. CDR3 nucleotide sequence: TGTGCCAGTAGTAAGGGTTCCGGGACAGGGGGAGATACGCAGTATTTT. Its translation: CASSKGSGTGGDTQYF.

This chain joins TRBV5-4 and TRBJ1-2; 9 bases agree with TRBD1. V lost 2 bases, J lost 7 bases, and 9 bases stayed unmatched. CDR3 length: 15 residues. Germline V gene sequence: CDR1 SGHNT, CDR2 YYREEE (reference sequence). The CDR3 region has the DNA TGTGCCAGCAGCTTTGTGGCGGCGACAGGGGGTGGCTACACCTTC. It specifies CASSFVAATGGGYTF.

This clone was found a few times. The chain recombines TRBV18 with TRBJ2-7; D is possibly TRBD1 (6 bases). V was clipped by 0 bases and J by 6 bases, with 15 bases between them. Germline V gene data show CDR1 as KGHSH and CDR2 as LQKENI. This CDR3 is built from 15 residues. The CDR3: CASSPPQGYPGEQYF. The DNA of the CDR3 is TGTGCCAGCTCACCACCGCAGGGGTATCCGGGCGAGCAGTACTTC.

The gene calls are TRBV19 and TRBJ2-3, with D hard to call. CDR3 length equals 14 residues. In germline, CDR1 is LNHDA, CDR2 SQIVND (reference sequence). Trimming removed 7 bases from V and 2 bases from J, with 13 bases in between. The CDR3 nucleotides read TGTGCCAGTACAGCCGTCTCCTTCACAGATACGCAGTATTTT. It translates to CASTAVSFTDTQYF.

The chain combines TRBV6-6 with TRBJ2-7; TRBD1 or TRBD2 may be the D gene (6 bases each). Germline CDR1 is MNHNY and CDR2 is SVGAGI (reference sequence). The CDR3 is 15 amino acids. V was trimmed by 6 bases and J by 0 bases, leaving 15 bases between them. The CDR3 sequence: CASRSPGASSYEQYF. The CDR3 region has the DNA TGTGCCAGCAGGTCCCCGGGGGCGAGCTCCTACGAGCAGTACTTC.

This clone was counted once. V usage is TRBV30 and J usage is TRBJ2-7; weak D call: TRBD2 (7 bases). Germline V lookup: CDR1 GTSNPN, CDR2 SVGIG (reference sequence). V was pared by 1 base and J by 5 bases, with 15 bases between. The CDR3 extends over 14 amino acids. The CDR3 loop is CAWSGTAGLDEQYF. Written as DNA, the CDR3 is TGTGCCTGGAGTGGGACAGCGGGACTCGACGAGCAGTACTTC.

This chain connects TRBV5-6 to TRBJ2-5; possibly TRBD2 for D (5 bases). Germline assignment: CDR1 SGHDT and CDR2 YYEEEE. CDR3 length: 15 residues. The V and J ends lost 4 bases and 1 base respectively, with 14 bases between them. The CDR3 reads CASSRLQRGQETQYF. The CDR3 DNA sequence: TGTGCCAGCAGCCGACTACAACGGGGCCAAGAGACCCAGTACTTC.

The CDR3 sequence: CASSPQRSYNEQFF. CDR3 bases: TGTGCCAGCAGTCCCCAGCGGTCCTACAATGAGCAGTTCTTC. The chain uses TRBV6-6 and TRBJ2-1; D might be TRBD2 (5 bases). Between the trimmed V and J ends, which lost 5 bases and 1 base, there was a span of 9 bases. The CDR3 runs to 14 residues. CDR1 is MNHNY, CDR2 SVGAGI, per germline (reference sequence).

This chain joins TRBV29-1 and TRBJ2-7; possibly TRBD1 for D (5 bases). Germline lookup yields CDR1 SQVTM and CDR2 ANQGSEA. V lost 6 bases to trimming and J lost 10 bases, with 16 bases between them. There are 11 residues in the CDR3. CDR3 amino acids: CSVSRGIEQYF. CDR3 in DNA: TGCAGCGTCTCTAGGGGCATCGAACAGTACTTC.

This clone has just one count. The gene calls are TRBV12-5 and TRBJ2-4, with a tentative D call TRBD2 (5 bases). Germline values: CDR1 LGHNT, CDR2 FRNRAP. This CDR3 contains 13 residues. V dropped 6 bases and J dropped 9 bases, with 15 bases sitting between them. The CDR3 coding sequence is TGTGCTAGTGGCCCAAGTGGGAGCGGCATTCAGTACTTC. Amino acids: CASGPSGSGIQYF.

This clone appeared a single time. This same CDR3 is encoded by further DNA sequences in the sample. V and J are TRBV6-4 and TRBJ1-6; D perhaps matches TRBD1 (5 bases). CDR3 length: 15 residues. CDR1 is MRHNA, CDR2 SNTAGT, per germline. V was pared by 0 bases and J by 4 bases, with 7 bases between. CDR3 DNA sequence: TGTGCCAGCAGTGACTCTGGGGGGTATAATTCACCCCTCCACTTT. Residues: CASSDSGGYNSPLHF.

This clone showed up just once. Other nucleotide sequences in the sample specify the same CDR3. This chain connects TRBV28 to TRBJ2-3; TRBD2 agrees at 11 bases. From germline, CDR1 is MDHEN and CDR2 SYDVKM. V trimming: 5 bases; J trimming: 3 bases; junction bases outside the gene matches: 4. The CDR3 has 15 amino acids. The CDR3 loop reads CASSSGTSGTDTQYF. CDR3 sequence (DNA): TGTGCCAGCAGTAGTGGGACTAGCGGAACAGATACGCAGTATTTT.

This rearrangement joins TRBV7-9 to TRBJ2-1; TRBD2 might be the D (5 bases). Trimming stripped 5 bases from V and 0 bases from J, with 17 bases between. The germline CDR1 and CDR2 sequences are SEHNR and FQNEAQ (reference sequence). The CDR3 has 17 residues. The CDR3 DNA sequence: TGTGCCAGCAGCCCGCGACTGGACTCCGACTCCTACAATGAGCAGTTCTTC. Its translation is CASSPRLDSDSYNEQFF.

DNA of the CDR3: TGCGCCAGCAGTGAGAATGCTGAAGCTTTCTTT. Translated: CASSENAEAFF. V and J are TRBV10-2 and TRBJ1-1; D gene ambiguous. V was cut by 2 bases and J by 6 bases, with 4 bases left in between. The CDR3 has 11 residues. In germline, CDR1 is WSHSY, CDR2 SAAADI.

This chain's CDR3 is CASSLAEGVYNEQFF. DNA of the CDR3: TGTGCCAGCAGTTTAGCTGAAGGGGTCTACAATGAGCAGTTCTTC. The chain recombines TRBV27 with TRBJ2-1, with D possibly TRBD1 on 5 matching bases. The germline CDR1 and CDR2 sequences are MNHEY and SMNVEV (reference sequence). Trimming stripped 2 bases from V and 3 bases from J, with 11 bases between. CDR3 length equals 15 residues.

The chain links TRBV19 to TRBJ1-5; a possible D gene is TRBD1 (6 bases). V shed 4 bases and J shed 7 bases, with 14 bases lying between them. The CDR3 sequence is 14 residues long. Germline V gives CDR1 LNHDA, CDR2 SQIVND (reference sequence). This CDR3 is CASSTGTGFQPQHF. DNA of the CDR3: TGTGCCAGTAGTACGGGTACAGGGTTCCAGCCCCAGCATTTT.

This clone occurred once. V usage is TRBV11-2 and J usage is TRBJ2-3; 7 bases map to TRBD2. Germline V gene lookup returns CDR1 SGHAT and CDR2 FQNNGV. The CDR3 has 16 amino acids. Losses at the gene ends were 6 bases for V and 4 bases for J; bases not matched to a gene: 13. The CDR3 coding sequence is TGTGCCAGCAGACTAAGCGGGATCATCTTTGCAGATACGCAGTATTTT. It translates to CASRLSGIIFADTQYF.